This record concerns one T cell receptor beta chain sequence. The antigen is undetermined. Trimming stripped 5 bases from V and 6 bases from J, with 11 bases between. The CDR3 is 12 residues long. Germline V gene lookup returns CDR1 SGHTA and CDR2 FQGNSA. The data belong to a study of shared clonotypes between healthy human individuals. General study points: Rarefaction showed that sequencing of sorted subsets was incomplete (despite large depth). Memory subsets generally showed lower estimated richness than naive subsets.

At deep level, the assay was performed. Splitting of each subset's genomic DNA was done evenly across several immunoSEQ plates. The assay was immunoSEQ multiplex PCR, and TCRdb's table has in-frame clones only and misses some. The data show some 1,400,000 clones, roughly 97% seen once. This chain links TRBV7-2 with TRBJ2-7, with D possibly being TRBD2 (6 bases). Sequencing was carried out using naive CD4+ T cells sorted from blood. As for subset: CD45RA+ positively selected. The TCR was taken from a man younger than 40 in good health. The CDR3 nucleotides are TGTGCCAGCAGCCAGACTAGTCTCGAGCAGTACTTC. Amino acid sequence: CASSQTSLEQYF.